This T cell receptor (beta chain) came from a study of metastatic and nonmetastatic thyroid tumors. Study as a whole: A comparison of repertoires was made across blood and tumor or nodule tissue from malignant and benign thyroid patients.

Findings and caveats of the study: Relative to benign nodules, malignant thyroid tumors were reportedly characterized by significantly elevated TCR beta diversity in blood and tumor.

This CDR3 contains 14 residues. V shed 4 bases and J shed 2 bases, with 11 bases lying between them. Per germline, CDR1 LGHNA and CDR2 YNFKEQ. Per the study methods: To classify distant metastasis in papillary thyroid cancer, a model was built from CDR3 differences across clinicopathological groups. TCRdb called clones again from the PCR reads with MiXCR. TCRdb's processing, not the authors', yielded these V and J calls. The sample contains several thousand clones, under 3.5% of which appear only once. Thyroid surgery had not been preceded by any treatment in any patient. This clone was recorded at least ten times. The antigen is undetermined.

The J gene is TRBJ1-2, the V gene TRBV4-2; D is perhaps TRBD1 (6 bases). The TCR originated in a female donor with papillary thyroid cancer or a benign thyroid nodule (not recorded which). Some clones in this sample may be carry-over from other donors' samples. The specimen sequenced was tumor tissue. CDR3 sequence: CASSPRQENYGYTF. CDR3 nucleotides: TGTGCCAGCAGCCCCAGACAGGAAAACTATGGCTACACCTTC.